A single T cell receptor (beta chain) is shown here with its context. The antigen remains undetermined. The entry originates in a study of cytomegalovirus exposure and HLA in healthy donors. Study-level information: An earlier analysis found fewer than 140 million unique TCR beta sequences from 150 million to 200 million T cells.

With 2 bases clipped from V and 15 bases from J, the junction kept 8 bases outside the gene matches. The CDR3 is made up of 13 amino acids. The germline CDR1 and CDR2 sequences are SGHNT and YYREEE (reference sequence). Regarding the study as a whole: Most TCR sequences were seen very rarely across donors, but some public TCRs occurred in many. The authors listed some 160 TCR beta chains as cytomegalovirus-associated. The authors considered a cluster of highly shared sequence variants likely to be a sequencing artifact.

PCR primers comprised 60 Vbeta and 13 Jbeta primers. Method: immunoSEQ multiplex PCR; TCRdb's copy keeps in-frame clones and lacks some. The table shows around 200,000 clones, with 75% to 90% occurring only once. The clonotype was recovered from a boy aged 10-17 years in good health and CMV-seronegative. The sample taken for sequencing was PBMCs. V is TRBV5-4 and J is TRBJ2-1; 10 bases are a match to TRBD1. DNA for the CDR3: TGTGCCAGCAGCTTAGGAGCGGACAGGGGGGTGTTCTTC. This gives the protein CASSLGADRGVFF.